A single sample gave rise to the 4 T cell receptor beta chains below, sequenced in a study of T cell responses to AZD1222 COVID-19 vaccine. Using immunoSEQ multiplex PCR, the repertoire was profiled, and TCRdb retains in-frame clones only, with some absent. This sample has 150,000 to 200,000 clones, with 80% to 95% found just once. Material: peripheral blood, obtained on day 0 of AZD1222 vaccination. The source is an adult in good health.

The V and J genes are TRBV5-8 and TRBJ1-5; D may be TRBD1 (6 bases). The V gene lost 1 base and the J gene lost 1 base, with 12 bases spanning the gap. Germline V gives CDR1 SGHTS, CDR2 YDEGEE. The CDR3 covers 16 residues. DNA of the CDR3: TGTGCCAGCAGCTTGAGGGGGGGCGGGAGCAATCAGCCCCAGCATTTT. Protein sequence: CASSLRGGGSNQPQHF.

V is TRBV12-5 and J is TRBJ2-1, with D perhaps TRBD2 (6 bases). Trimming pared 6 bases from V and 7 bases from J, leaving 16 bases between. CDR3 length: 14 amino acids. Per germline, CDR1 LGHNT and CDR2 FRNRAP. CDR3 sequence reads: CASGTSGGLNEQFF. DNA for the CDR3: TGTGCTAGTGGGACCTCAGGAGGGTTGAATGAGCAGTTCTTC.

This clone is a singleton in its sample. The rearrangement uses TRBV7-3 and TRBJ1-2, with a possible D match to TRBD1 (5 bases). CDR1 is SGHTA and CDR2 is FQGTGA in the germline V gene. The CDR3 consists of 14 residues. The ends were cut back, 5 bases at V and 8 bases at J, with 18 bases in the middle. CDR3 residues: CASSPRGGSSGYTF. CDR3 coding DNA: TGTGCCAGCAGCCCCCGGGGGGGATCGAGCGGCTACACCTTC.

This clone appeared a single time. The chain carries TRBV7-3 and TRBJ2-1; D unresolved. The germline V and J ends were trimmed by 2 bases and 9 bases, with 14 bases remaining between them. The CDR3 covers 14 residues. Germline V gene data show CDR1 as SGHTA and CDR2 as FQGTGA. The CDR3 loop is CASSLEPTGPEQFF. CDR3 nucleotides: TGTGCCAGCAGCTTAGAACCAACCGGGCCTGAGCAGTTCTTC.